The rows below give T cell receptor beta chains drawn from one sample of a study of T-cell memory formation after mild COVID-19. TCRdb re-analysed the 5' RACE reads in MiXCR, keeping a single row per CDR3 protein. The table shows around 500,000 distinct CDR3 sequences, with roughly 18% occurring only once. Material for sequencing was PBMCs or a T cell subset sorted from them (not recorded which). The receptors derive from an adult woman who had mild COVID-19 (a few samples of this study predate the infection). Cell type and time point are not known. CDR3s leave out the opening cysteine and the closing phenylalanine or tryptophan. D genes are given only for firm matches.

j_call v_call d_call cdr3_aa
TRBJ2-2 TRBV3-1 NA ASSAWAGIRTGELF
TRBJ2-1 TRBV6-6 NA ASGPANEQF
TRBJ1-1 TRBV7-2 NA ASSLDARLNTEAF
TRBJ2-7 TRBV24-1 TRBD2 ATSDWAPGLAEKQY
TRBJ2-1 TRBV3-1 NA ASSQDVGGTYNEQF
TRBJ1-6 TRBV6-1 TRBD1 ASSELGQGASPLH
TRBJ2-3 TRBV9 NA ASSARGGSTDTQY
TRBJ2-1 TRBV23-1 NA ASRGPPSSYNEQF
TRBJ2-3 TRBV4-3 TRBD2 ASSQALVLAGSTDTQY
TRBJ2-3 TRBV7-9 NA ASSYPTDSSTDTQY
TRBJ1-1 TRBV29-1 NA SVRQVNTEAF
TRBJ2-1 TRBV7-9 NA ASSHLADYNEQF
TRBJ2-3 TRBV20-1 NA SARRGRTDTQY
TRBJ1-5 TRBV4-1 TRBD1 ASSQDAPGQNQPQH
TRBJ1-2 TRBV7-6 NA ASSPRDGNYGYT
TRBJ2-6 TRBV30 NA AWEGIWSGANVLT
TRBJ2-5 TRBV7-9 TRBD2 ASSPGTSGVETQY
TRBJ2-7 TRBV5-1 TRBD1 ASSLSGTGQLGQY
TRBJ2-4 TRBV29-1 TRBD2 SVEVGGLAKNIQY
TRBJ2-7 TRBV6-2/TRBV6-3 NA ASSYGARISYEQY
TRBJ2-3 TRBV5-1 NA ASSLGVVSSTDTQY
TRBJ2-1 TRBV7-9 TRBD1 ASSLGLGQVFHNEQF
TRBJ1-4 TRBV4-1 TRBD1 ASSARTGANEKLF
TRBJ2-1 TRBV7-2 NA ASSLARPDNSYNEQF